The 21 T cell receptor beta chains presented below share a single source sample, sequenced in a study of T cells after yellow fever vaccination. Via MiXCR, TCRdb re-called the 5' RACE reads, giving one row per CDR3 protein. The table includes more than 300,000 distinct CDR3 sequences, about 10% detected once. Specimen: CD4+ T cells sorted from PBMCs, collected 45 days after the yellow fever booster vaccination. The receptors here all came from a man younger than 35 who received the YFV17D yellow fever vaccine.

This clonotype was observed a handful of times. The chain combines TRBV19 with TRBJ2-3; D not certain. This CDR3 is 13 amino acids long. CDR1 LNHDA and CDR2 SQIVND come from the germline V gene (reference sequence). Trimming cost V 3 bases and J 3 bases, with 7 bases left between them. This CDR3 reads CASSIWSTDTQYF. As DNA, the CDR3 is TGTGCCAGTAGTATTTGGAGTACAGATACGCAGTATTTT. The complete variable domain, with remaining parts taken from reference TRBV19 and TRBJ2-3, reads DGGITQSPKYLFRKEGQNVTLSCEQNLNHDAMYWYRQDPGQGLRLIYYSQIVNDFQKGDIAEGYSVSREKKESFPLTVTSAQKNPTAFYLCASSIWSTDTQYFGPGTRLTVL.

This clonotype was seen ten or more times. The chain recombines TRBV9 with TRBJ1-1; 8 bases align to TRBD1. J was trimmed by 2 bases and V by 0 bases; bases with no gene match: 3. Germline V lookup: CDR1 SGDLS, CDR2 YYNGEE. CDR3 size: 15 residues. CDR3 nucleotides: TGTGCCAGCAGCGTAGGACAGGGGTTTAACACTGAAGCTTTCTTT. This gives the protein CASSVGQGFNTEAFF.

This chain connects TRBV4-3 to TRBJ2-1, with D uncertain. CDR1 LGHNA and CDR2 YSLEER come from the germline V gene. Trimming removed 3 bases at V and 2 bases at J, with 17 bases between. CDR3 size: 17 residues. In DNA, the CDR3 is TGCGCCAGCAGCCAGCTCGTAGGTCAATACGCCTACAATGAGCAGTTCTTC. Translating gives CASSQLVGQYAYNEQFF.

Ten or more counts support this clonotype. The chain carries TRBV12-3 or TRBV12-4 and TRBJ1-5, with D tentatively TRBD1 (5 bases). The V and J ends lost 8 bases and 3 bases respectively, with 23 bases between them. This CDR3 is built from 17 residues. The CDR3 DNA sequence: TGTGCCAGCCTCGGGCCCAGAGGCCAGGGCCCCAATCAGCCCCAGCATTTT. It codes for CASLGPRGQGPNQPQHF.

The table lists this clonotype with a few counts. The chain uses TRBV5-1 and TRBJ2-5; 9 positions match TRBD2. V lost 2 bases to trimming and J lost 0 bases; unmatched junction nucleotides: 8. The germline V gene has CDR1 SGHRS and CDR2 YFSETQ. The CDR3 length is 17 residues. The CDR3 DNA reads as TGCGCCAGCAGCTTCCTACCGACTAGCGGAGACCAAGAGACCCAGTACTTC. Its translation is CASSFLPTSGDQETQYF.

This chain uses TRBV4-3 with TRBJ2-5; weak D call: TRBD2 (7 bases). The CDR3 has 15 residues. In germline, CDR1 is LGHNA, CDR2 YSLEER. Trimming stripped 4 bases from V and 4 bases from J, with 16 bases between. In DNA form, the CDR3 reads TGCGCCAGCAGCCCCCAAACCGGGGGGCTAGAGACCCAGTACTTC. Translating it yields CASSPQTGGLETQYF.

The chain has TRBV7-6 and TRBJ2-3, with D possibly TRBD2 on 6 matching bases. Looked up from germline, CDR1 is SGHVS and CDR2 is FNYEAQ. The CDR3 runs 17 residues. V shed 5 bases and J shed 4 bases, with 22 bases lying between them. The CDR3 sequence is CASSPGRGRGRSDTQYF. The DNA for the CDR3 is TGTGCCAGCAGCCCCGGCCGAGGGCGGGGTAGATCAGATACGCAGTATTTT.

This clonotype was seen at least ten times. The CDR3 loop reads CASSSAGGRSTDTQYF. The CDR3 bases are TGCGCCAGCAGCTCCGCGGGGGGCAGAAGCACAGATACGCAGTATTTT. The chain couples TRBV5-1 to TRBJ2-3; TRBD2 matches at 8 bases. Trimming removed 3 bases from V and 0 bases from J; junction bases left unmatched: 6. Looked up from germline, CDR1 is SGHRS and CDR2 is YFSETQ. The CDR3 sequence is 16 residues long.

This clonotype was observed a few times. The chain employs TRBV19 and TRBJ2-3, with 8 bases identical to TRBD1. Germline-derived CDR1 and CDR2 are LNHDA and SQIVND (reference sequence). Losses at the gene ends were 2 bases for V and 1 base for J; bases not matched to a gene: 2. This CDR3 has 15 residues. This chain's CDR3 is CASSIQGAGTDTQYF. CDR3 nucleotides: TGTGCCAGTAGTATACAGGGGGCTGGCACAGATACGCAGTATTTT.

This clonotype appeared a few times. This chain connects TRBV7-2 to TRBJ2-7; tentative D call: TRBD1 (6 bases). The CDR3 totals 14 residues. The V gene's germline CDR1 is SGHTA and CDR2 FQGNSA. V was clipped by 5 bases and J by 2 bases, with 13 bases between them. The CDR3 region is CASSTLTGAYEQYF. For the CDR3, the DNA is TGTGCCAGCAGCACGCTGACAGGAGCCTACGAGCAGTACTTC.

The J gene is TRBJ1-2, the V gene TRBV18, with D possibly being TRBD1 (5 bases). There are 14 residues in the CDR3. The germline gives CDR1 KGHSH, CDR2 LQKENI. Trimming took 5 bases from V and 5 from J, leaving 15 bases between them. CDR3 residues: CASSVDNRQYGYTF. CDR3 coding DNA: TGTGCCAGCTCAGTCGACAACAGGCAATATGGCTACACCTTC.

The rearrangement links TRBV6-2 or TRBV6-3 to TRBJ2-5; 8 bases fit TRBD1. V was pared by 8 bases and J by 5 bases, with 7 bases of the junction left unmatched. The CDR3 is made up of 13 amino acids. CDR1 MNHEY and CDR2 SVGEGT come from the germline V gene. Here the CDR3 DNA reads TGTGCCAGCCAGGGGGCAGCCAAGGAGACCCAGTACTTC. Its translation is CASQGAAKETQYF.

The chain joins TRBV5-4 to TRBJ2-2; possibly TRBD1 for D (7 bases). From germline, CDR1 is SGHNT and CDR2 YYREEE (reference sequence). The CDR3 has 15 residues. The V end was cut by 5 bases, the J end by 1 base, with 12 bases between. The CDR3 DNA sequence: TGTGCCAGCAGTCAGGGGGGCGGGAACACCGGGGAGCTGTTTTTT. Translation gives CASSQGGGNTGELFF. Combining the CDR3 with reference TRBV5-4 and TRBJ2-2 gives the whole variable domain ETGVTQSPTHLIKTRGQQVTLRCSSQSGHNTVSWYQQALGQGPQFIFQYYREEENGRGNFPPRFSGLQFPNYSSELNVNALELDDSALYLCASSQGGGNTGELFFGEGSRLTVL.

The chain links TRBV12-3 or TRBV12-4 to TRBJ2-5, with 7 bases identical to TRBD1. The J segment lost 3 bases and the V segment lost 3 bases, leaving 4 bases of the junction unmatched. The CDR3 contains 14 residues. The CDR3, as DNA: TGTGCCAGCAGTTTCTGGGACAGAGAAGAGACCCAGTACTTC. Protein: CASSFWDREETQYF.

This clonotype has only a few counts. The chain has TRBV12-1 and TRBJ2-1; no check of the table's D call, TRBD1, against the DNA was made. TRBV12-1 is a pseudogene segment. The CDR3 covers 14 residues. This chain's CDR3 is CASSPPEIYNEQFF. CDR3 DNA sequence: TGTGCCAGCAGCCCCCCGGAGATTTACAATGAGCAGTTCTTC.

This clonotype has only a few counts. This rearrangement joins TRBV5-1 to TRBJ1-1, with D possibly matching TRBD1 (5 bases). The V gene lost 1 base and the J gene lost 4 bases, with 11 bases spanning the gap. The length of the CDR3 is 14 residues. Germline V gives CDR1 SGHRS, CDR2 YFSETQ. The CDR3 here is CASSLITGGTEAFF. In nucleotides, the CDR3 is TGCGCCAGCAGCTTGATCACAGGAGGCACTGAAGCTTTCTTT. Drawing the rest from reference TRBV5-1 and TRBJ1-1, the complete variable domain is KAGVTQTPRYLIKTRGQQVTLSCSPISGHRSVSWYQQTPGQGLQFLFEYFSETQRNKGNFPGRFSGRQFSNSRSEMNVSTLELGDSALYLCASSLITGGTEAFFGQGTRLTVV.

J is TRBJ2-5 and V is TRBV4-2; TRBD2 aligns across 8 bases. Germline V gene sequence: CDR1 LGHNA, CDR2 YNFKEQ. The V gene end was trimmed by 0 bases and the J gene end by 0 bases; junction bases not matched to a gene: 3. The CDR3 has 16 residues. CDR3 loop: CASSQDTSGHQETQYF. The CDR3 nucleotides are TGTGCCAGCAGCCAAGATACTAGCGGCCACCAAGAGACCCAGTACTTC.

This chain uses TRBV24-1 with TRBJ2-1, with 8 bases identical to TRBD1. The J segment lost 4 bases and the V segment lost 5 bases, leaving 12 bases of the junction unmatched. CDR1 is KGHDR, CDR2 SFDVKD, per germline. The CDR3 is 17 amino acids. Here the CDR3 reads CATSAPKGRGLYNEQFF. As DNA, the CDR3 is TGTGCCACCAGTGCCCCCAAGGGCAGGGGGCTGTACAATGAGCAGTTCTTC.

CDR3 DNA: TGTGCCAGCAGCGTGGGACATCCGGGGGGCGAAAAACTGTTTTTT. Translated, it gives CASSVGHPGGEKLFF. The chain joins TRBV9 to TRBJ1-4; tentative D call: TRBD1 (6 bases). The CDR3 has 15 residues. Trimming removed 2 bases at V and 8 bases at J, with 16 bases between. Germline lookup yields CDR1 SGDLS and CDR2 YYNGEE.

At least ten counts were recorded for this clonotype. The J gene is TRBJ1-6, the V gene TRBV3-1, with a tentative D call TRBD1 (5 bases). V was trimmed by 2 bases and J by 7 bases, leaving 9 bases between them. Germline V gene lookup returns CDR1 LGHDT and CDR2 YNNKEL (reference sequence). The CDR3 has 14 residues. CDR3 DNA sequence: TGTGCCAGCAGCCAACAGGGTAGGAATTCACCCCTCCACTTT. Protein sequence: CASSQQGRNSPLHF. Complete variable domain (other parts from reference TRBV3-1 and TRBJ1-6): DTAVSQTPKYLVTQMGNDKSIKCEQNLGHDTMYWYKQDSKKFLKIMFSYNNKELIINETVPNRFSPKSPDKAHLNLHINSLELGDSAVYFCASSQQGRNSPLHFGNGTRLTVT.

This clonotype was found many times. This sequence joins TRBV5-1 and TRBJ2-6; weak D call: TRBD1 (5 bases). The CDR3 has 15 amino acids. Trimming removed 6 bases at V and 0 bases at J, with 10 bases between. The germline CDR1 and CDR2 sequences are SGHRS and YFSETQ. The CDR3 loop is CASTTGYSGANVLTF. The CDR3 nucleotides are TGCGCCAGCACCACAGGTTACTCTGGGGCCAACGTCCTGACTTTC.